These 18 T cell receptor beta chains were all obtained from the same sample, sequenced in a study of spatial heterogeneity in lung cancer. A single record per CDR3 protein comes from TCRdb applying MiXCR to the 5' RACE reads. Of around 41,000 distinct CDR3 sequences in the sample, under 7.5% were seen once. Time point given: sample taken at primary tumor resection. The sequencing here drew on PBMCs, taken at surgery. The receptor source for this set is a female donor with early-stage non-small cell lung cancer.

The chain carries TRBV12-3 or TRBV12-4 and TRBJ1-2, with D possibly TRBD1 on 6 matching bases. CDR3 length: 15 amino acids. V was shortened by 2 bases and J by 5 bases, with 15 bases between the two germline ends. CDR3 bases: TGTGCCAGCAGTTTAAGGTCGGGGGGCGTTTATGGCTACACCTTC. Translating it yields CASSLRSGGVYGYTF.

In this sample, this clonotype turned up many times. The CDR3 DNA reads as TGTGCCAGCAGCTTAGTGGGGGCCGATGAGCAGTTCTTC. It codes for CASSLVGADEQFF. The J gene is TRBJ2-1, the V gene TRBV7-9; D possibly corresponds to TRBD1 (6 bases). The V gene lost 1 base and the J gene lost 8 bases, with 9 bases spanning the gap. From germline, CDR1 is SEHNR and CDR2 FQNEAQ (reference sequence). The CDR3 covers 13 residues.

This clonotype was picked up many times. The chain joins TRBV20-1 to TRBJ2-7, with D perhaps matching TRBD1 (5 bases). The CDR3 is made up of 13 amino acids. Germline values: CDR1 DFQATT, CDR2 SNEGSKA (reference sequence). Between the trimmed V and J ends, which lost 4 bases and 6 bases, there was a span of 16 bases. CDR3: CSANILRAGEQYF. The CDR3 DNA is TGCAGTGCTAATATACTCAGGGCAGGCGAGCAGTACTTC.

Remarks on this clonotype: A read error is possible here, since a much larger clone lies one base away. The genes are TRBV6-1 and TRBJ2-2; a weak D match, TRBD2 (5 bases). Germline V gene sequence: CDR1 MNHNS, CDR2 SASEGT. The CDR3 sequence is 14 residues long. The chain's CDR3 is CASGTGPNTGELLF. The CDR3, as DNA: TGTGCCAGCGGAACCGGACCGAACACCGGGGAGCTGTTATTT.

This clonotype was seen only a few times. The chain employs TRBV20-1 and TRBJ2-3, with D uncertain. Germline lookup yields CDR1 DFQATT and CDR2 SNEGSKA (reference sequence). The CDR3 length is 15 residues. V lost 5 bases and J 2 bases, leaving 17 bases between the germline ends. CDR3 coding DNA: TGCAGTGCTGTTACCGAAGGACGTGTCACAGATACGCAGTATTTT. It encodes CSAVTEGRVTDTQYF.

Ten or more counts support this clonotype. V and J are TRBV28 and TRBJ2-5, with D perhaps TRBD2 (5 bases). V was cut by 10 bases and J by 4 bases, with 13 bases left in between. The germline V gene has CDR1 MDHEN and CDR2 SYDVKM. CDR3 size: 12 residues. The CDR3 DNA is TGTGCCACCTCCGGAGGACGAGAGACCCAGTACTTC. This codes for CATSGGRETQYF.

Many counts were recorded for this clonotype. V is TRBV28 and J is TRBJ2-5; no clear D gene. The V gene's germline CDR1 is MDHEN and CDR2 SYDVKM. The CDR3 runs to 13 residues. Trimming left V 5 bases short and J 0 bases short, with 7 bases between. CDR3 coding DNA: TGTGCCAGCAGTAGGAACAACCAAGAGACCCAGTACTTC. Amino acids: CASSRNNQETQYF.

This clonotype was counted a single time. The chain carries TRBV6-5 and TRBJ1-1, with D maybe TRBD1 (6 bases). The V gene lost 5 bases and the J gene lost 0 bases, with 13 bases spanning the gap. The CDR3 is 15 amino acids. CDR1 is MNHEY, CDR2 SVGAGI, per germline. The CDR3 reads CASSRGGEMNTEAFF. The CDR3 nucleotides are TGTGCCAGCAGTAGGGGGGGAGAAATGAACACTGAAGCTTTCTTT.

This clonotype was detected ten times or more. The CDR3 coding sequence is TGTGCCAGCAGTTACTCGGTCCTCACTGAAGCTTTCTTT. Protein: CASSYSVLTEAFF. The chain links TRBV6-5 to TRBJ1-1; unclear D gene. The CDR3 loop spans 13 amino acids. V lost 0 bases, J lost 4 bases, and 6 bases lay in between. CDR1 MNHEY and CDR2 SVGAGI come from the germline V gene.

The chain uses TRBV5-1 and TRBJ2-7; D is possibly TRBD2 (5 bases). This CDR3 contains 14 residues. Trimming removed 0 bases at V and 7 bases at J, with 14 bases between. Germline-derived CDR1 and CDR2 are SGHRS and YFSETQ. Written as DNA, the CDR3 is TGCGCCAGCAGCTTGGCTAGGACTTCCTGGGAGCAGTACTTC. Protein product: CASSLARTSWEQYF.

V is TRBV7-6 and J is TRBJ2-7, with D possibly being TRBD2 (5 bases). This CDR3 spans 13 amino acids. V lost 4 bases and J 4 bases, leaving 11 bases between the germline ends. The germline gives CDR1 SGHVS, CDR2 FNYEAQ. CDR3 DNA: TGTGCCAGCAGCTCACACGGGGTTTACGAGCAGTACTTC. Protein sequence: CASSSHGVYEQYF.

The V gene is TRBV19, the J gene TRBJ1-1, with D possibly matching TRBD1 (6 bases). The CDR3 is 14 amino acids. The germline gives CDR1 LNHDA, CDR2 SQIVND (reference sequence). With 5 bases removed from V and 3 bases from J, the gap between germline ends came to 13 bases. The CDR3 here is CASSFEQGYTEAFF. In DNA form, the CDR3 reads TGTGCCAGTAGTTTCGAACAGGGCTACACTGAAGCTTTCTTT. The entire variable domain, with the rest obtained from reference TRBV19 and TRBJ1-1, is as follows: DGGITQSPKYLFRKEGQNVTLSCEQNLNHDAMYWYRQDPGQGLRLIYYSQIVNDFQKGDIAEGYSVSREKKESFPLTVTSAQKNPTAFYLCASSFEQGYTEAFFGQGTRLTVV.

This clonotype has a handful of counts. The chain is built from TRBV10-1 and TRBJ2-1, with D unclear. Per germline, CDR1 WNHNN and CDR2 SYGVQD (reference sequence). The CDR3 covers 14 residues. V lost 1 base and J lost 2, with 6 bases in between. The CDR3 region has the DNA TGCGCCAGCAGTGAGTATCAGACCTACAATGAGCAGTTCTTC. Translated: CASSEYQTYNEQFF.

This clonotype was seen a few times. Just one base apart from a much larger clone, this may be a read error. The chain uses TRBV11-2 and TRBJ1-1; 8 nucleotides match TRBD1. The CDR3 spans 16 residues. The germline CDR1 and CDR2 sequences are SGHAT and FQNNGV. CDR3 region: CASSLYWDRPLEQASF. CDR3 nucleotides: TGTGCCAGCAGCTTATATTGGGACAGGCCCCTTGAACAAGCTTCCTTT.

This clonotype was counted only a few times. The chain recombines TRBV5-1 with TRBJ1-5, with TRBD1 identical over 9 bases. The trim removed 1 base at V and 4 bases at J, leaving 3 bases unmatched. The germline CDR1 and CDR2 sequences are SGHRS and YFSETQ. This CDR3 is built from 15 residues. DNA of the CDR3: TGCGCCAGCAGCTTGATGGGACAGGGTAATCAGCCCCAGCATTTT. Amino acids: CASSLMGQGNQPQHF.

The chain has TRBV29-1 and TRBJ2-5; D is uncertain. The V end lost 5 bases, the J end lost 2 bases, and 9 bases lay between the germline ends. CDR3 size: 12 residues. Germline V lookup: CDR1 SQVTM, CDR2 ANQGSEA. CDR3 in DNA: TGCAGCGTTTCCCTAGAACAAGAGACCCAGTACTTC. Its translation: CSVSLEQETQYF.

This clonotype has just a few counts. This sequence joins TRBV2 and TRBJ1-3; D is unresolved. Germline V CDR1 and CDR2: SNHLY, FYNNEI. V lost 6 bases, J lost 2 bases, and 5 bases lay in between. The CDR3 runs 12 residues. The CDR3 is CASRTAGNTIYF. CDR3 nucleotides: TGTGCCAGCAGGACCGCTGGAAACACCATATATTTT.

This clonotype was counted between two and nine times. CDR3: CASSPLLAPGYTF. DNA for the CDR3: TGTGCCAGCTCACCACTGCTGGCTCCTGGCTACACCTTC. The chain recombines TRBV18 with TRBJ1-2; D is uncertain. The CDR3 extends over 13 amino acids. The ends were cut back, 1 base at V and 7 bases at J, with 10 bases in the middle. CDR1 KGHSH and CDR2 LQKENI come from the germline V gene. Supplemented by reference TRBV18 and TRBJ1-2, the full variable domain reads NAGVMQNPRHLVRRRGQEARLRCSPMKGHSHVYWYRQLPEEGLKFMVYLQKENIIDESGMPKERFSAEFPKEGPSILRIQQVVRGDSAAYFCASSPLLAPGYTFGSGTRLTVV.